This TCR beta chain was recorded in a study of blood T cells in healthy people across ages. CDR1 SGHRS and CDR2 YFSETQ come from the germline V gene. The CDR3 spans 15 residues. V dropped 4 bases and J dropped 8; count of bases not matched to a gene: 11. This clonotype was detected a few times. The authors ran a second PCR of roughly 6 to 12 cycles using a sample-barcoded 5' primer and a J-beta primer mix. TCRdb ran MiXCR on the 5' RACE reads and lists one entry per CDR3 protein. The sample includes hundreds of thousands of distinct CDR3 sequences, more than 20% of them seen just once. The sample also formed part of further work on T cells of mothers and their children.

Sequenced material: blood. The source is a boy aged 5-17 years in good health. The chain joins TRBV5-1 to TRBJ2-1; 8 nucleotides agree with TRBD2. DNA of the CDR3: TGCGCCAGCAGCCATAGCGGGGTCGTTATGGATGAGCAGTTCTTC. Encoded protein: CASSHSGVVMDEQFF.